This T cell receptor beta chain was observed in a study of shared clonotypes between healthy human individuals. The protocol was immunoSEQ multiplex PCR, while the TCRdb copy is restricted to in-frame clones and leaves out a portion. The sample consists of 2 million or so clones, 85% to 95% of them appearing once. CD45RO-negative, CCR7-positively selected cells formed the naive CD8 fraction, excluding terminally differentiated effector memory CD45RA+ cells. Germline lookup yields CDR1 ENHRY and CDR2 SYGVKD. V was trimmed by 3 bases and J by 4 bases, leaving 17 bases between them. The CDR3 contains 16 residues.

The source material was naive CD8+ T cells sorted from blood. The clonotype comes from a young man in good health. The V call is TRBV10-3, the J call TRBJ2-3, with a weak D call TRBD1 (6 bases). CDR3 in DNA: TGTGCCATCAGTGATGTGGCAGGTGAGGGGGCAGATACGCAGTATTTT. This sequence encodes CAISDVAGEGADTQYF.